The clone carrying this T cell receptor (beta chain) was detected many times. Its antigen is as yet unknown. This record belongs to a study of regulatory T cells in long-lasting Graves disease. Looking at the study overall: Graves' patients diagnosed newly had used antithyroid drugs under 3 months.

The CDR3 extends over 18 amino acids. CDR1 and CDR2 (germline): MDHEN, SYDVKM. V lost 4 bases and J lost 2; bases outside the gene matches: 11. Broader study findings: It was peripheral blood alone, not thyroid tissue, that was studied. There were preferences for TRBV28, TRBJ1-2 and TRBJ2-5 in persistent disease.

Time point reported: newly diagnosed GD, antithyroid drugs for less than 3 months. The TCR library was prepared using RNA isolated from PBMCs. CDR3 regions were amplified by Arm-PCR using iRepertoire HTBI primers to build TCR beta libraries. TCRdb reprocessed the multiplex PCR reads with MiXCR, giving one entry per CDR3 protein. The sample holds around 360,000 distinct CDR3 sequences, 15% to 20% seen once. The same sample was also used in a study of T cells in Graves' hyperthyroidism and ophthalmopathy. That work states: Blood shared most expanded thyroid clonotypes above 0.001.

The sequence derives from a woman under 30 with Graves disease. The starting material was peripheral blood mononuclear cells (PBMCs), obtained at new diagnosis, from a patient treated with antithyroid drugs. The V call is TRBV28, the J call TRBJ2-3, with TRBD2 matching 11 bases. The CDR3 DNA sequence: TGTGCCAGCAGTTACCCCCCTAGCGGGGGGCTATCCACAGATACGCAGTATTTT. As protein: CASSYPPSGGLSTDTQYF.